Presented here are 13 T cell receptor beta chains from one specimen sequenced in a study of somatic mutations in cytotoxic T cells in rheumatoid arthritis. This table comes from immunoSEQ multiplex PCR, and its TCRdb copy is limited to in-frame clones, with some not included. The top ten hold about 5.2% of the sample, which has tens of thousands of clones, around 80% seen once. Sample: CD8+ T cells sorted from blood. Receptors originate from a man in his fifties or sixties in good health.

This clone was detected a few times. The rearrangement uses TRBV6-1 and TRBJ2-7, with no clear D. Germline V lookup: CDR1 MNHNS, CDR2 SASEGT. The CDR3 contains 13 residues. Trimming stripped 4 bases from V and 7 bases from J, with 14 bases between. CDR3 amino acids: CASSVPLVREQYF. In DNA form, the CDR3 reads TGTGCCAGCAGTGTACCACTGGTAAGGGAGCAGTACTTC.

Comments on this clone: One end of the junction fails to match germline, which may point to a read error. The rearrangement uses TRBV29-1 and TRBJ2-7; D possibly corresponds to TRBD1 (5 bases). The CDR3 length is 13 residues. The germline gives CDR1 SQVTM, CDR2 ANQGSEA. The CDR3 DNA sequence: TGCGGCGTTTCGATGACAGATACCTACGAGCAGTACTTC. Amino acids: CGVSMTDTYEQYF.

This clone was seen once. The chain is built from TRBV11-2 and TRBJ2-1; D possibly corresponds to TRBD2 (5 bases). Germline V lookup: CDR1 SGHAT, CDR2 FQNNGV. The CDR3 totals 15 residues. V lost 1 base and J 8 bases, leaving 15 bases between the germline ends. This CDR3 reads CASSLVAFPHDEQFF. The CDR3 nucleotides are TGTGCCAGCAGCTTAGTAGCGTTTCCACACGATGAGCAGTTCTTC.

This clone was detected a few times. The chain combines TRBV7-9 with TRBJ1-2, with a tentative D call TRBD1 (6 bases). CDR1 is SEHNR, CDR2 FQNEAQ, per germline (reference sequence). This CDR3 spans 16 amino acids. Trimming took 1 base from V and 6 from J, leaving 18 bases between them. The CDR3 sequence is CASSLGGARGPDGYTF. The CDR3 region has the DNA TGTGCCAGCAGCTTAGGGGGGGCCAGGGGCCCAGATGGCTACACCTTC. The full variable domain, its missing parts supplied by reference TRBV7-9 and TRBJ1-2, is DTGVSQNPRHKITKRGQNVTFRCDPISEHNRLYWYRQTLGQGPEFLTYFQNEAQLEKSRLLSDRFSAERPKGSFSTLEIQRTEQGDSAMYLCASSLGGARGPDGYTFGSGTRLTVV.

The chain recombines TRBV5-1 with TRBJ1-2; D is perhaps TRBD1 (6 bases). CDR1 is SGHRS and CDR2 is YFSETQ in the germline V gene. V lost 4 bases and J 6 bases, leaving 22 bases between the germline ends. This CDR3 is 16 amino acids long. The CDR3 loop is CASSPRGAPIVDGYTF. The CDR3 nucleotides are TGCGCCAGCAGCCCGAGGGGGGCGCCAATTGTAGATGGCTACACCTTC.

V gene TRBV2 combines with J gene TRBJ2-1; D unresolved. V was shortened by 4 bases and J by 6 bases, with 4 bases between the two germline ends. Germline CDR1 reads SNHLY; CDR2 reads FYNNEI. This CDR3 spans 11 amino acids. The CDR3 DNA reads as TGTGCCAGCAGTGTCTCCAATGAGCAGTTCTTC. Amino acids: CASSVSNEQFF. The complete variable domain, with remaining parts taken from reference TRBV2 and TRBJ2-1, reads EPEVTQTPSHQVTQMGQEVILRCVPISNHLYFYWYRQILGQKVEFLVSFYNNEISEKSEIFDDQFSVERPDGSNFTLKIRSTKLEDSAMYFCASSVSNEQFFGPGTRLTVL.

CDR3 loop: CASSFRQGGEQYF. The CDR3, as DNA: TGTGCCAGCAGCTTTAGACAGGGGGGCGAGCAGTACTTC. The V call is TRBV11-2, the J call TRBJ2-7, with 9 bases that match TRBD1. The CDR3 runs to 13 residues. With V trimmed by 3 bases and J by 6 bases, 3 bases remained unmatched. Germline loops: CDR1 SGHAT, CDR2 FQNNGV.

In nucleotides, the CDR3 is TGTGCCATCAGTGAGGGGTCGGGAGAGGCAGATACGCAGTATTTT. Protein: CAISEGSGEADTQYF. The J gene is TRBJ2-3, the V gene TRBV10-3, with D perhaps TRBD2 (6 bases). V was trimmed by 2 bases and J by 4 bases, leaving 13 bases between them. The CDR3 sequence is 15 residues long. Germline V gives CDR1 ENHRY, CDR2 SYGVKD.

J is TRBJ2-7 and V is TRBV28; 7 bases line up with TRBD1. CDR1 and CDR2 from the germline V gene are MDHEN and SYDVKM. The CDR3 loop spans 15 amino acids. The V segment lost 5 bases and the J segment 1 base; nucleotides outside the gene matches: 8. The CDR3 nucleotides are TGTGCCAGCAGTATTTCGACAGGGAAGTCCTACGAGCAGTACTTC. Amino acid sequence: CASSISTGKSYEQYF.

The J gene is TRBJ2-3, the V gene TRBV28; D is unresolved. Between the trimmed V and J ends, which lost 6 bases and 7 bases, there was a span of 5 bases. This CDR3 is built from 10 residues. CDR1 is MDHEN and CDR2 is SYDVKM in the germline V gene. Here the CDR3 reads CASSYHTQYF. The CDR3 DNA reads TGTGCCAGCAGCTACCATACGCAGTATTTT. Supplemented by reference TRBV28 and TRBJ2-3, the full variable domain reads DVKVTQSSRYLVKRTGEKVFLECVQDMDHENMFWYRQDPGLGLRLIYFSYDVKMKEKGDIPEGYSVSREKKERFSLILESASTNQTSMYLCASSYHTQYFGPGTRLTVL.

This sequence joins TRBV10-2 and TRBJ2-7; 8 bases line up with TRBD2. The J segment lost 0 bases and the V segment lost 6 bases, leaving 1 base of the junction unmatched. The CDR3 contains 13 residues. Germline CDR1 is WSHSY and CDR2 is SAAADI. As DNA, the CDR3 is TGCGCCAGCAGACTAGCGGACTCCTACGAGCAGTACTTC. Residues: CASRLADSYEQYF.

The chain recombines TRBV5-1 with TRBJ2-7; 8 bases align to TRBD1. V lost 1 base, J lost 6 bases, and 9 bases stayed unmatched. From germline, CDR1 is SGHRS and CDR2 YFSETQ. The CDR3 totals 15 residues. The CDR3 DNA reads TGCGCCAGCAGCTTGTCTGACAGGGGAGGTTCCGAGCAGTACTTC. Translated: CASSLSDRGGSEQYF.

The gene calls are TRBV2 and TRBJ2-7, with 10 bases fitting TRBD1. Germline assignment: CDR1 SNHLY and CDR2 FYNNEI. The CDR3 runs 15 residues. The CDR3 sequence: CASHSDRGRVYEQYF. CDR3 nucleotide sequence: TGTGCTAGTCACTCGGACAGGGGGAGGGTGTACGAGCAGTACTTC.